One T cell receptor (beta chain) is described in this entry. It lacks a known antigen. The input lacks base qualities; no much larger clone sits a single base away. Any patient with an uncontrolled infection, another autoimmune disease, pregnancy or lactation was excluded. Diagnoses were established on the basis of clinical symptoms, serum thyroxine and TRAb, thyroid ultrasound, and orbital computed tomography. Total RNA was extracted using Trizol reagent, and RNA quality was assessed on an Agilent 2100 Bioanalyzer. TCR beta CDR3 regions were amplified from RNA transcripts. The TCR CDR3 was subjected to a first round of RT-PCR using the HTBI primer set and the Qiagen OneStep RT-PCR kit. Libraries were constructed in a second round of multiplex PCR, after which size selection and purification were carried out. The libraries were sequenced on an Illumina HiSeq2000 using paired-end 100 bp reads. The published analysis was carried out like this. Raw data were processed with SOAPnuke, discarding reads with adapters, uncalled bases, mean Phred below 15, or no exact constant-primer or identifier match. High-quality paired reads were merged with COPE v1.2.5, and unique nucleotide sequences were defined as clonotypes. MiTCR v1.1 was used to align clonotypes to the IMGT TRBV, TRBD and TRBJ reference segments. The analysis was restricted to V-J combinations with a frequency above 0.0001, which together covered around 99% of the repertoires. The TCS score was defined as the ratio of F50 (clonal expansion) to E x V (chaos), calculated using BLOSUM62-based TCRdist between CDR3 peptides within each V-J. Welch's t-statistics and random forest reduced around 520 V-J features to about 12, which were used in a naive Bayes classifier (R e1071). The similarity between thyroid and blood repertoires was quantified using the Morisita-Horn index. TCRdb cleaned the public reads at Q25 with fastp, built clones with MiXCR and kept in-frame beta chains. Entries that share a CDR3 protein sequence are merged under the most common genes and DNA. TCRdb's processing, not the study's, gives the V and J calls here. This sample lists over 500,000 distinct CDR3 sequences; approximately 48% were detected once. About two fifths of the sample is held by the ten biggest clonotypes.

The entry originates in a study of T cells in Graves' hyperthyroidism and ophthalmopathy (dated by TCRdb to between 2018 and 2021). In the study overall: To identify distinguishing TCR V-J signatures, a discovery cohort of about 100 patients was used, comprising 43 with Graves' ophthalmopathy and approximately 58 with stable Graves' hyperthyroidism. An independent validation cohort of 18 to 20 hyperthyroidism patients and about 16 patients who later progressed to ophthalmopathy tested prospective prediction of ophthalmopathy. For training and testing, the 100 patients in the discovery cohort were randomly divided in a 7:3 ratio. The study also compared thyroid tissue and blood T-cell repertoires from five or six Graves' hyperthyroidism patients. Once sampling was done, hyperthyroidism patients were given methimazole at a starting dose of 30 mg daily, whereas ophthalmopathy patients were given high-dose intravenous methylprednisolone. The paper describes TCR Vbeta CDR3 sequencing of 140 or so peripheral blood samples, made up of about 41 ophthalmopathy patients, around 78 hyperthyroidism patients and 17 progressor patients.

Overall results and qualifications from the work: Most expanded thyroid clonotypes (frequency above 0.001) were also detected in blood, a finding suggesting that blood repertoires may reflect thyroid immune responses. Sample size was not statistically predetermined, and investigators were not blinded to group allocation. In validation, the model predicted progression to ophthalmopathy with over 60% sensitivity and less than 75% specificity, a median of approximately 6.5 months before onset. In cross-validation, a model built on a 13 V-J signature told ophthalmopathy apart from stable hyperthyroidism with roughly 87% sensitivity and 81% to 82% specificity, and in testing the same model reached 80%/75%.

The sample taken for sequencing was peripheral blood or thyroid tissue (not recorded which). The sequence was collected from an adult woman with Graves' disease, either hyperthyroidism or ophthalmopathy (not recorded which).

The CDR3 reads as follows: CASHPGVPEAFF. Read as DNA, the sequence is TGTGCCAGTCACCCAGGAGTTCCCGAAGCTTTCTTT. The sequence joins TRBV7-8 to TRBJ1-1, with no confidently assigned D gene. At the junction V is shortened by 9 bases and J by 8 bases, with 16 bases in between. From cysteine to phenylalanine, the CDR3 is 12 amino acids long. Only CDR3 DNA remains: 36 bases, in frame from the first base. In the germline V gene, CDR1 corresponds to SGHVS and CDR2 to FQNEAQ.